Presented here are 20 T cell receptor beta chains from one specimen sequenced in a study of CD8+ T cells in alopecia areata. Once RNA had been extracted, it was reverse transcribed into cDNA to act as the sequencing template. Profiled with immunoSEQ multiplex PCR; TCRdb holds only in-frame clones, not every one. The sample includes roughly 260,000 clones, none of them occurring once. CD4, CD8alpha, NKG2D, NKG2ACE and other markers guided sorting of pooled cutaneous lymph node cells. Sample: CD4+ T cells sorted from a lymph node. These receptors were taken from a C3H/HeJ mouse with alopecia areata. MHC haplotype of the mouse line: H2-k.

The table lists this clone with a few counts. Gene names are the mouse ones. The read terminates 4 residues before the CDR3 end, so the remaining end is supplied by the germline J gene. The chain links TRBV13-1 to TRBJ2-7, with 9 bases identical to TRBD2. The germline V gene has CDR1 NSHNY and CDR2 SYGAGN. The CDR3 is 14 amino acids. CDR3 bases read: TGTGCCAGCAGGACTGGGGGATGGATTGAT. Translation: CASRTGGWID. In full, the CDR3 reads CASRTGGWIDEQYF.

Regarding this clone: The gene names given are mouse names. The CDR3 sequence: CASILGQGQNTLYF. CDR3 DNA (partial): TGTGCCAGCATCCTCGGACAGGGGCAAAAC. The chain employs TRBV19 and TRBJ2-4; TRBD1 aligns across 9 bases. The DNA ends 4 residues before the CDR3 does, and the rest of the CDR3 is filled in from the germline J gene. This CDR3 comprises 14 residues. Germline loops: CDR1 FNHDT, CDR2 SITEND (reference sequence). With V trimmed by 6 bases and J by 3 bases, 5 bases remained unmatched. The whole variable domain, filled in from reference TRBV19 and TRBJ2-4, reads GGIITQTPKFLIGQEGQKLTLKCQQNFNHDTMYWYRQDSGKGLRLIYYSITENDLQKGDLSEGYDASREKKSSFSLTVTSAQKNEMAVFLCASILGQGQNTLYFGAGTRLSVL.

The table lists this clone with a few counts. Germline and genes: mouse. The read falls 4 residues short of the CDR3 end, and the missing part is taken from the germline J gene. The chain carries TRBV1 and TRBJ2-7; D remains unclear. The CDR3 length is 12 residues. Germline CDR1 reads NSQYPW; CDR2 reads LRSPGD (reference sequence). V shed 2 bases and J shed 3 bases, with 5 bases lying between them. The CDR3 bases that were read are TGCACCTGCAGTGCACACCGCTAT. Protein: CTCSAHRY. The full CDR3 protein is CTCSAHRYEQYF.

This clone has only a few counts. Here the gene names and germline are mouse. The CDR3 end lies 4 residues beyond the end of the read and is filled in from the germline J gene. The J gene is TRBJ1-1, the V gene TRBV13-3, with TRBD1 matching 9 bases. Germline trimming cut 7 bases from V and 4 bases from J; bases unmatched to any gene: 2. The germline CDR1 and CDR2 sequences are NNHDY and SYVADS. CDR3 length: 12 amino acids. CDR3 in amino acids: CASRDRVTEVFF. The DNA read from the CDR3 is TGTGCCAGCCGGGACAGGGTCACA.

This clone has a handful of counts. The gene names given are mouse names. The CDR3 goes on 4 residues after the read ends, and that part is filled in from the germline J gene. The chain joins TRBV1 to TRBJ1-1; D not certain. Germline CDR1 and CDR2: NSQYPW and LRSPGD (reference sequence). V gave up 1 base and J gave up 1 base, with 7 bases separating them. The CDR3 is 14 amino acids. Incomplete CDR3 DNA: TGCACCTGCAGTGCAGTGGGGAGAAACACA. This codes for CTCSAVGRNT. The CDR3 in full is CTCSAVGRNTEVFF.

A note on this clone: The germline and genes are mouse ones. The read terminates 4 residues before the CDR3 end, so the remaining end is supplied by the germline J gene. V gene TRBV5 combines with J gene TRBJ2-1; 9 bases are a match to TRBD1. The CDR3 is made up of 18 amino acids. Looked up from germline, CDR1 is LGHNA and CDR2 is YNLKQL (reference sequence). V lost 0 bases, J lost 3 bases, and 9 bases stayed unmatched. The CDR3 here is CASSQDSGQGGIYAEQFF. The part of the CDR3 DNA that was read is TGTGCCAGCAGCCAAGATTCGGGACAGGGAGGAATCTATGCT.

As for this clone: Gene names and germline match the mouse. The CDR3 is cut off 4 residues early in the read; its end comes from the germline J gene. The chain is built from TRBV31 and TRBJ2-4; the match to TRBD2 covers 11 bases. V lost 2 bases, J lost 3 bases, and 7 bases stayed unmatched. The CDR3 has 16 residues. Germline-derived CDR1 and CDR2 are GKSSPN and SITVG. The CDR3 loop is CAWSSGTGGPQNTLYF. The CDR3 DNA, read in part, is TGTGCCTGGAGTTCCGGGACTGGGGGACCACAAAAC.

This clone was detected only a few times. Gene names and germline match the mouse. The CDR3 end lies 4 residues beyond the end of the read and is filled in from the germline J gene. The chain combines TRBV19 with TRBJ2-3; TRBD2 agrees at 8 bases. Trimming at V came to 0 bases and at J to 2 bases, leaving 5 bases not matched to a gene. CDR1 and CDR2 from the germline V gene are FNHDT and SITEND (reference sequence). The CDR3 consists of 16 residues. The part of the CDR3 DNA that was read is TGTGCCAGCAGTATAGCACTGGGGGCTGTTGCAGAA. Translating gives CASSIALGAVAE. The whole CDR3 protein reads CASSIALGAVAETLYF. The variable domain in full, completed from reference TRBV19 and TRBJ2-3, reads GGIITQTPKFLIGQEGQKLTLKCQQNFNHDTMYWYRQDSGKGLRLIYYSITENDLQKGDLSEGYDASREKKSSFSLTVTSAQKNEMAVFLCASSIALGAVAETLYFGSGTRLTVL.

This clone was counted between two and nine times. The germline and genes are mouse ones. From the germline J gene comes the end of the CDR3, since the read stops 4 residues before it. This chain uses TRBV5 with TRBJ2-1; D is perhaps TRBD1 (5 bases). Germline V lookup: CDR1 LGHNA, CDR2 YNLKQL (reference sequence). The V and J ends lost 2 bases and 5 bases respectively, with 7 bases between them. The CDR3 length is 13 residues. Partial CDR3 DNA: TGTGCCAGCAGCCAACCGACAGATGCT. It is translated as CASSQPTDA. The full CDR3 is CASSQPTDAEQFF.

With respect to this clone: Here the gene names and germline are mouse. The sequence runs out 4 residues before the end of the CDR3; the remainder is reconstructed from the germline J gene. This chain joins TRBV13-2 and TRBJ2-1; 7 positions agree with TRBD1. Germline V gives CDR1 NNHNN, CDR2 SYGAGS (reference sequence). The CDR3 has 14 residues. After removal of 2 bases from V and 5 bases from J, the junction contained 4 bases not matched to a gene. The covered CDR3 bases are TGTGCCAGCGGTGAATTCCAGGGGGATGCT. It is translated as CASGEFQGDA. The CDR3 in its entirety is CASGEFQGDAEQFF.

Remarks on this clone: Germline and genes here are mouse. The CDR3 is cut off 4 residues early in the read; its end comes from the germline J gene. The rearrangement joins TRBV13-2 to TRBJ2-1, with D unclear. Germline-derived CDR1 and CDR2 are NNHNN and SYGAGS (reference sequence). Between the trimmed V and J ends, which lost 3 bases and 3 bases, there was a span of 7 bases. The CDR3 consists of 13 residues. CDR3 DNA (partial): TGTGCCAGCGGTGCACATCGCTATGCT. Translation: CASGAHRYA. The full CDR3 protein is CASGAHRYAEQFF.

For this clone: Gene labels here are mouse ones. The read is 4 residues too short to cover the CDR3 end, so that end is filled in from the germline J gene. V is TRBV1 and J is TRBJ2-1; D is ambiguous. The CDR3 totals 14 residues. V gave up 0 bases and J gave up 1 base, with 4 bases separating them. From germline, CDR1 is NSQYPW and CDR2 LRSPGD (reference sequence). This chain's CDR3 is CTCSAEWNYAEQFF. The part of the CDR3 DNA that was read is TGCACCTGCAGTGCAGAATGGAACTATGCT.

This clone came up a few times. Gene names are the mouse ones. Coverage ceases 4 residues before the CDR3 finishes, and the germline J gene fills in the end. The same CDR3 also results from other DNA sequences found in this sample. The rearrangement links TRBV13-1 to TRBJ1-2; TRBD1 matches 7 bases. V lost 5 bases to trimming and J lost 0 bases; unmatched junction nucleotides: 4. In germline, CDR1 is NSHNY, CDR2 SYGAGN. The CDR3 is 14 amino acids. The CDR3 loop reads CASRRQGANSDYTF. The covered CDR3 bases are TGTGCCAGCAGGCGACAGGGTGCAAACTCC.

In its sample, this clone was seen a few times. Genes and germline are mouse. The read is 4 residues too short to cover the CDR3 end, so that end is filled in from the germline J gene. The chain couples TRBV17 to TRBJ2-1, with 11 bases identical to TRBD2. The CDR3 runs 13 residues. Germline V gives CDR1 MNHDT, CDR2 YYDKIL. The CDR3 is CASRDWGLAEQFF. The sequenced part of the CDR3 DNA is TGTGCTAGCCGGGACTGGGGGTTGGCT. The full variable domain, its missing parts supplied by reference TRBV17 and TRBJ2-1, is DTTVKQNPRYKLARVGKPVNLICSQTMNHDTMYWYQKKPNQAPKLLLFYYDKILNREADTFEKFQSSRPNNSFCSLYIGSAGLEYSAMYLCASRDWGLAEQFFGPGTRLTVL.

Regarding this clone: Gene names and germline match the mouse. The CDR3 end lies 4 residues beyond the end of the read and is filled in from the germline J gene. The rearrangement joins TRBV13-1 to TRBJ2-3, with TRBD2 matching over 12 bases. The germline V gene encodes CDR1 NSHNY and CDR2 SYGAGN. V lost 1 base to trimming and J lost 1 base; unmatched junction nucleotides: 1. The CDR3 contains 16 residues. Incomplete CDR3 DNA: TGTGCCAGCAGTGATCGGACTGGGGGGGGTGCAGAA. This codes for CASSDRTGGGAE. The entire CDR3 protein reads CASSDRTGGGAETLYF.

This clone has just a few counts. These gene names are mouse names. The CDR3 end is not reached by the read, which stops 4 residues before it; the germline J gene fills it in. The same CDR3 can be traced to other DNA sequences in this sample. This rearrangement joins TRBV13-1 to TRBJ2-5, with 8 bases aligning to TRBD1. The germline CDR1 and CDR2 sequences are NSHNY and SYGAGN. This CDR3 is built from 12 residues. The CDR3 here is CASSRDRDTQYF. The part of the CDR3 DNA that was read is TGTGCCAGCAGTCGGGACAGGGAC.

Comment on this clone: Gene and germline names: mouse. The CDR3 end falls 4 residues outside the read, so it is completed with the germline J gene. The rearrangement uses TRBV17 and TRBJ2-4; TRBD2 might be the D (7 bases). Deletions cut 8 bases from V and 3 bases from J, with 12 bases between. The length of the CDR3 is 13 residues. CDR1 is MNHDT, CDR2 YYDKIL, per germline. CDR3 sequence reads: CASQGGEQNTLYF. CDR3 bases read: TGTGCTAGCCAAGGGGGGGAACAAAAC.

Turning to this clone: The germline and genes are mouse ones. With the read ending 4 residues before the CDR3 end, the germline J gene is used to fill in that end. The chain combines TRBV31 with TRBJ1-1, with TRBD1 identical over 7 bases. The junction had 3 bases not matched to a gene; V was cut back by 1 base and J by 4 bases. The CDR3 extends over 13 amino acids. The germline CDR1 and CDR2 sequences are GKSSPN and SITVG. The CDR3 loop reads CAWSQGAGTEVFF. Incomplete CDR3 DNA: TGTGCCTGGAGTCAGGGGGCTGGCACA.

The sample holds a few counts of this clone. All gene names here are mouse names. From the germline J gene comes the end of the CDR3, since the read stops 4 residues before it. J is TRBJ2-2 and V is TRBV13-1, with TRBD1 identical over 9 bases. The trim removed 4 bases at V and 3 bases at J, leaving 4 bases unmatched. CDR3 length: 15 residues. CDR1 is NSHNY and CDR2 is SYGAGN in the germline V gene. The CDR3 loop reads CASSIQGADTGQLYF. CDR3 DNA (partial): TGTGCCAGCAGTATACAGGGGGCGGACACCGGG.

This clone was seen more than once but under ten times. The gene names here belong to mouse. The read stops 4 residues short of the end of the CDR3; the missing end is completed from the germline J gene. The chain couples TRBV5 to TRBJ2-3; 7 bases line up with TRBD1. This CDR3 contains 15 residues. Germline trimming cut 4 bases from V and 3 bases from J; bases unmatched to any gene: 7. Germline-derived CDR1 and CDR2 are LGHNA and YNLKQL (reference sequence). CDR3 bases read: TGTGCCAGCAGCCCCCCCGGGACAGTAGCAGAA. It encodes CASSPPGTVAE. The CDR3 reads in full as CASSPPGTVAETLYF.